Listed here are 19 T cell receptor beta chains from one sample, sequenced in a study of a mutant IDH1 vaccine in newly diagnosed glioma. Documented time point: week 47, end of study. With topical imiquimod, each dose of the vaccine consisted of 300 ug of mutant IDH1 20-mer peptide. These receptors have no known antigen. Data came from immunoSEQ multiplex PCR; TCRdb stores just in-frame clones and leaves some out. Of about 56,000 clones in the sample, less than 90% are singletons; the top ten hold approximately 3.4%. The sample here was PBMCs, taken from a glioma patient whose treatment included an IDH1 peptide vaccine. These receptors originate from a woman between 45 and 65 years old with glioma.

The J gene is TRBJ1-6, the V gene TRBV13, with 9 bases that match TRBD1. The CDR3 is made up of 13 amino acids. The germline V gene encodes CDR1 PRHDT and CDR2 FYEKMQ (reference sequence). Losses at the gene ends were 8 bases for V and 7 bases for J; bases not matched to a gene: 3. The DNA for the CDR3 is TGTGCCAGCCACGACAGGGGGAATTCACCCCTCCACTTT. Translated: CASHDRGNSPLHF.

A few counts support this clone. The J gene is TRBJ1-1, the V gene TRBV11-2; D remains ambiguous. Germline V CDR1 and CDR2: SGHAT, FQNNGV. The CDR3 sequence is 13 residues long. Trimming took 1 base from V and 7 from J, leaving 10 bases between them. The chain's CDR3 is CASSLGVTLEAFF. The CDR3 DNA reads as TGTGCCAGCAGCTTAGGGGTCACCCTTGAAGCTTTCTTT.

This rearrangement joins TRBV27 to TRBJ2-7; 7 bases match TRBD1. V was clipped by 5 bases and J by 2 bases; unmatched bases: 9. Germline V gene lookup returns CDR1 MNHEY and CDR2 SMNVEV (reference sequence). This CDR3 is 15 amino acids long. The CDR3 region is CASSDQGQSTYEQYF. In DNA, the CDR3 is TGTGCCAGCAGTGACCAGGGACAGTCGACCTACGAGCAGTACTTC.

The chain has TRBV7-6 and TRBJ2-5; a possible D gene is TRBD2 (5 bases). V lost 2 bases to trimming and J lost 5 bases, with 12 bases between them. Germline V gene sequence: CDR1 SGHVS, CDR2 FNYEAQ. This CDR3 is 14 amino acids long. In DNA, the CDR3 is TGTGCCAGCAGCTTATACGGGGTTTCCGAGACCCAGTACTTC. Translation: CASSLYGVSETQYF.

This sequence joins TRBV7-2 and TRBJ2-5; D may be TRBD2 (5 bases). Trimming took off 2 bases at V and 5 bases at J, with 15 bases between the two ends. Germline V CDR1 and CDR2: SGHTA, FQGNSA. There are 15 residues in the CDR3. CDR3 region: CASSLSRTPRETQYF. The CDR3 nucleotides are TGTGCCAGCAGCTTATCGAGGACTCCAAGGGAGACCCAGTACTTC.

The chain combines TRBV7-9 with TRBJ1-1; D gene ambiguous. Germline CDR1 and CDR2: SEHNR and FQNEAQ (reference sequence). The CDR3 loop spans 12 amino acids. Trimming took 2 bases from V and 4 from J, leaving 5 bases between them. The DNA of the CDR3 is TGTGCCAGCAGCTTACGCAGCACTGAAGCTTTCTTT. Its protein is CASSLRSTEAFF.

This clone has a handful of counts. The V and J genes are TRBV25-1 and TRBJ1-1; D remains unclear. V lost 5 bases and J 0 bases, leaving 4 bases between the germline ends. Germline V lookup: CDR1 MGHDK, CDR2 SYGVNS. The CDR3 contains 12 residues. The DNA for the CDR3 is TGTGCCAGCAGTAGCATGAACACTGAAGCTTTCTTT. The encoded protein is CASSSMNTEAFF. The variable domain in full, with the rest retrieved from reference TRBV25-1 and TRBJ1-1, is EADIYQTPRYLVIGTGKKITLECSQTMGHDKMYWYQQDPGMELHLIHYSYGVNSTEKGDLSSESTVSRIRTEHFPLTLESARPSHTSQYLCASSSMNTEAFFGQGTRLTVV.

In DNA, the CDR3 is TGCGCCAGCAGCCAACCGACCGGGACGGCTCCCGATGAGCAGTTCTTC. Translation gives CASSQPTGTAPDEQFF. The rearrangement links TRBV4-1 to TRBJ2-1; D is possibly TRBD1 or TRBD2 (5 bases each). Germline V gene lookup returns CDR1 MGHRA and CDR2 YSYEKL. V lost 2 bases, J lost 8 bases, and 19 bases lay in between. The CDR3 covers 16 residues.

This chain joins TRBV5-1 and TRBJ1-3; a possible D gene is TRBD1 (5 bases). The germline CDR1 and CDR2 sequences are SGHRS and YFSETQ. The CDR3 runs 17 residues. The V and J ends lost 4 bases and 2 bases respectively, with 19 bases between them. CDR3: CASSPYTGGLPGNTIYF. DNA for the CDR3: TGCGCCAGCAGCCCTTATACCGGGGGGTTGCCTGGAAACACCATATATTTT.

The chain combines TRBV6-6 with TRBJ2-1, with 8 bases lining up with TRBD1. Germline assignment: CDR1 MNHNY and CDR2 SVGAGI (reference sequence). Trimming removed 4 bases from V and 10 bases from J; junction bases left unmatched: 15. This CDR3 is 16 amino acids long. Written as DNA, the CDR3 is TGTGCCAGCAGTTCCCCAACCCGGACAGGGAATAAGGAGCAGTTCTTC. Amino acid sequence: CASSSPTRTGNKEQFF.

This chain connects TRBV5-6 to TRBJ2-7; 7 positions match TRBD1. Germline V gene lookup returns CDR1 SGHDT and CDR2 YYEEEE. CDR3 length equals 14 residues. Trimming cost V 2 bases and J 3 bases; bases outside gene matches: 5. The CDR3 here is CASSFGTEVYEQYF. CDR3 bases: TGTGCCAGCAGCTTCGGGACAGAAGTCTACGAGCAGTACTTC.

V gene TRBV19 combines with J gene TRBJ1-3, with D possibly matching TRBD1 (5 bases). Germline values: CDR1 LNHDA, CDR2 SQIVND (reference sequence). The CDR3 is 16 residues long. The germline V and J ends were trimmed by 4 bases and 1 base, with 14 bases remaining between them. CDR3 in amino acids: CASSTKTVISGNTIYF. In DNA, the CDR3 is TGTGCCAGTAGTACTAAGACAGTGATTTCTGGAAACACCATATATTTT.

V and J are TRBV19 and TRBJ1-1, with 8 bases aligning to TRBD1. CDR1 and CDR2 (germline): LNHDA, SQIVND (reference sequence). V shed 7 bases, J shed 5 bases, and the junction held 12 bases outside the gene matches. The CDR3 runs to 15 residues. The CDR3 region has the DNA TGTGCCAGTATCACCGGACAGGGAATAACGACTGAAGCTTTCTTT. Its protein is CASITGQGITTEAFF. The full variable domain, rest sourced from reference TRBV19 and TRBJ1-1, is DGGITQSPKYLFRKEGQNVTLSCEQNLNHDAMYWYRQDPGQGLRLIYYSQIVNDFQKGDIAEGYSVSREKKESFPLTVTSAQKNPTAFYLCASITGQGITTEAFFGQGTRLTVV.

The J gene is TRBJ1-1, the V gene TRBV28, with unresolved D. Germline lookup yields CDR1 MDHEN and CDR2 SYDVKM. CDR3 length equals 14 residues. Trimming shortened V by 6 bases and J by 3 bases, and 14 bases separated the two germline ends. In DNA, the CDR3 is TGTGCCAGCAGACCCCCACAAAGGGACACTGAAGCTTTCTTT. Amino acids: CASRPPQRDTEAFF.

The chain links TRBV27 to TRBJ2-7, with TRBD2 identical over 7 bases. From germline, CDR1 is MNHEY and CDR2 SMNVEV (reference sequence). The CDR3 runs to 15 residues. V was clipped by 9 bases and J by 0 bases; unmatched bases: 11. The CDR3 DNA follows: TGTGCCAGTAGAATAGCGGGCGGGAGCTCCTACGAGCAGTACTTC. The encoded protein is CASRIAGGSSYEQYF.

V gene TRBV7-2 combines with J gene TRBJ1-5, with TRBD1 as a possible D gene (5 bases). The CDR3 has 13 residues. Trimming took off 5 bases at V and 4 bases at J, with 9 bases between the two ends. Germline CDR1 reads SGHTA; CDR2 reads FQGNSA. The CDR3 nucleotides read TGTGCCAGCAGCGGGAGGGGAAATCAGCCCCAGCATTTT. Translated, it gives CASSGRGNQPQHF.

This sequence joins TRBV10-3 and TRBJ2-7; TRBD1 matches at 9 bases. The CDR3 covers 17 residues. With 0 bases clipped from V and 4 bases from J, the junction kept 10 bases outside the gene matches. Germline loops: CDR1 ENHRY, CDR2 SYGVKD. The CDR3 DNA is TGTGCCATCAGTGAGTCGGGGCGGGGACAGGGATCTTACGAGCAGTACTTC. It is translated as CAISESGRGQGSYEQYF.

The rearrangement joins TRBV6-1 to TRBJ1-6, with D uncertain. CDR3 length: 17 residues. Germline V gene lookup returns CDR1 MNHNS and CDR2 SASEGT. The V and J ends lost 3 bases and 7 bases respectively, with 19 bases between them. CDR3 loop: CASSDTQQTGRNSPLHF. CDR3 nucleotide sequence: TGTGCCAGCAGTGATACTCAACAGACCGGTCGAAATTCACCCCTCCACTTT.

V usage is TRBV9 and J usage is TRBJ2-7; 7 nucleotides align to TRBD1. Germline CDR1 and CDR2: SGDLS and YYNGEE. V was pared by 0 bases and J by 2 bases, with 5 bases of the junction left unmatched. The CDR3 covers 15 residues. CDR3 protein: CASSVAGTETYEQYF. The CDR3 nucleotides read TGTGCCAGCAGCGTAGCTGGGACAGAGACCTACGAGCAGTACTTC.